This TCR beta chain was recorded in a study of beta chain features in type 1 diabetes. Study in general: Patient and healthy donor groups were alike in age, gender and cell yields. Findings of the study overall: Shortening that was moderate but significant affected the TCRB CDR3s of Type 1 diabetes patients in all four CD4+ subsets.

As regards this clone: Its antigen is currently unknown.

The sequenced template was cDNA made from the entire isolated RNA. It was found that naive, central memory and regulatory T cell samples averaged about 3.4 million reads. TCRdb's copy holds only in-frame clones and misses some; the assay was immunoSEQ multiplex PCR. The sample records 240,000 or so clones, about 15% being singletons. Germline CDR1 reads SGHAT; CDR2 reads FQNNGV. V lost 9 bases and J lost 5; bases outside the gene matches: 9. The CDR3 is 13 amino acids. Sequences were obtained from naive CD4+ T cells from blood. The rearrangement joins TRBV11-2 to TRBJ2-7; 8 nucleotides line up with TRBD2. This TCR was recovered from a man aged 25-45 years with type 1 diabetes. The CDR3 coding sequence is TGTGCCAGTAAACCCGGGACTAGTAACGAGCAGTACTTC. It translates to CASKPGTSNEQYF.